The 15 T cell receptor beta chains below come from one sample, sequenced in a study of T cell clonality in common variable immunodeficiency. Their antigens are not known. Whole-study findings and limits: Reportedly, TCR beta sequences from common variable immunodeficiency showed fewer deletions and N-nucleotide insertions.

TCRdb's copy holds only in-frame clones and misses some; the assay was immunoSEQ multiplex PCR. This sample has 40,000 or so clones, each found more than once. Material for sequencing was peripheral blood mononuclear cells. The receptors were sampled from a human donor with common variable immunodeficiency.

Remarks on this clone: The read stops 3 residues short of the end of the CDR3; the missing end is completed from the germline J gene. V and J are TRBV19 and TRBJ1-5, with D possibly TRBD1 on 5 matching bases. The CDR3 sequence is 13 residues long. The V end was cut by 5 bases, the J end by 4 bases, with 9 bases between. Germline values: CDR1 LNHDA, CDR2 SQIVND (reference sequence). CDR3 bases read: TGTGCCAGTAGTTCAGGGCTGAATCAGCCC. It encodes CASSSGLNQP. The whole CDR3 is CASSSGLNQPQHF.

On this clone itself: The read ends 3 residues early relative to the CDR3; the germline J gene fills the gap. This rearrangement joins TRBV19 to TRBJ2-7; D perhaps matches TRBD1 (6 bases). Germline V gives CDR1 LNHDA, CDR2 SQIVND (reference sequence). V was trimmed by 1 base and J by 6 bases, leaving 13 bases between them. This CDR3 region has 14 residues. The chain's CDR3 is CASSIVAGAAEQYF. Incomplete CDR3 DNA: TGTGCCAGTAGTATAGTCGCAGGGGCCGCCGAG.

This clone was detected ten times or more. The missing CDR3 end, 3 residues past where the read stops, is filled in from the germline J gene. The rearrangement links TRBV7-9 to TRBJ2-3, with D uncertain. This CDR3 has 12 residues. V dropped 2 bases and J dropped 5 bases, with 5 bases sitting between them. CDR1 and CDR2 (germline): SEHNR, FQNEAQ (reference sequence). CDR3 bases read: TGTGCCAGCAGCTTATCTTTAGATACG. Amino acids: CASSLSLDT. The complete CDR3 sequence is CASSLSLDTQYF. The whole variable domain, filled in from reference TRBV7-9 and TRBJ2-3, reads DTGVSQNPRHKITKRGQNVTFRCDPISEHNRLYWYRQTLGQGPEFLTYFQNEAQLEKSRLLSDRFSAERPKGSFSTLEIQRTEQGDSAMYLCASSLSLDTQYFGPGTRLTVL.

This clone was recorded at least ten times. The read is 3 residues too short to cover the CDR3 end, so that end is filled in from the germline J gene. This sequence joins TRBV20-1 and TRBJ2-5; the D gene is possibly TRBD1 (5 bases). V dropped 7 bases and J dropped 0 bases, with 6 bases sitting between them. The germline CDR1 and CDR2 sequences are DFQATT and SNEGSKA (reference sequence). The CDR3 has 11 amino acids. CDR3 loop: CSGQYQETQYF. The part of the CDR3 DNA that was read is TGCAGTGGACAGTACCAAGAGACC.

This clone was counted ten times or more. The read gets to within 3 residues of the CDR3 end, and the germline J gene fills in the rest. The chain recombines TRBV19 with TRBJ1-2; D not resolved. CDR3 length: 12 residues. Germline V CDR1 and CDR2: LNHDA, SQIVND (reference sequence). Trimming took 10 bases from V and 5 from J, leaving 14 bases between them. The CDR3 DNA, read in part, is TGTGCCACCAGTAATTCCGGGTATGGC. This sequence encodes CATSNSGYG. The full CDR3 sequence reads CATSNSGYGYTF.

Worth noting for this clone: The read falls 3 residues short of the CDR3 end, and the missing part is taken from the germline J gene. The V gene is TRBV19, the J gene TRBJ1-5, with 8 nucleotides matching TRBD1. With 6 bases clipped from V and 3 bases from J, the junction kept 7 bases outside the gene matches. In germline, CDR1 is LNHDA, CDR2 SQIVND (reference sequence). The CDR3 consists of 15 residues. CDR3 sequence: CASRPGQGFNQPQHF. The CDR3 DNA, read in part, is TGTGCCAGTAGGCCAGGACAGGGTTTCAATCAGCCC. The whole variable domain, filled in from reference TRBV19 and TRBJ1-5, reads DGGITQSPKYLFRKEGQNVTLSCEQNLNHDAMYWYRQDPGQGLRLIYYSQIVNDFQKGDIAEGYSVSREKKESFPLTVTSAQKNPTAFYLCASRPGQGFNQPQHFGDGTRLSIL.

This clone appeared many times. The sequenced part of the CDR3 DNA is TGTGCCTGGGCGGACAGGGGAAAGACC. It is translated as CAWADRGKT. In full, the CDR3 is CAWADRGKTQYF. The genes are TRBV30 and TRBJ2-5; TRBD1 agrees at 9 bases. The read comes to an end 3 residues before the CDR3 does, leaving the germline J gene to fill in the end. Unmatched junction bases numbered 4, after V lost 5 bases and J lost 6 bases. Germline-derived CDR1 and CDR2 are GTSNPN and SVGIG (reference sequence). CDR3 length: 12 amino acids. The full variable domain, with the rest looked up from reference TRBV30 and TRBJ2-5, is SQTIHQWPATLVQPVGSPLSLECTVEGTSNPNLYWYRQAAGRGLQLLFYSVGIGQISSEVPQNLSASRPQDRQFILSSKKLLLSDSGFYLCAWADRGKTQYFGPGTRLLVL.

This clone has a count of ten or more. The sequence runs out 3 residues before the end of the CDR3; the remainder is reconstructed from the germline J gene. The J gene is TRBJ2-7, the V gene TRBV7-2; TRBD2 is a possible D gene (6 bases). CDR1 and CDR2 (germline): SGHTA, FQGNSA. CDR3 length: 14 amino acids. Trimming stripped 1 base from V and 6 bases from J, with 13 bases between. The CDR3 is CASSLVRGSGEQYF. The covered CDR3 bases are TGTGCCAGCAGCTTAGTGCGGGGTTCGGGCGAG.

This clone appeared a few times. The sequence runs out 3 residues before the end of the CDR3; the remainder is reconstructed from the germline J gene. V is TRBV30 and J is TRBJ2-2, with TRBD2 matching 8 bases. The CDR3 sequence is 19 residues long. CDR1 GTSNPN and CDR2 SVGIG come from the germline V gene (reference sequence). Trimming removed 5 bases from V and 2 bases from J; junction bases left unmatched: 19. The CDR3 loop reads CAWCPTFKRLAINTGELFF. The DNA read from the CDR3 is TGTGCCTGGTGCCCGACATTTAAGAGACTAGCGATTAACACCGGGGAG.

This clone has a handful of counts. The CDR3 is cut off 3 residues early in the read; its end comes from the germline J gene. V and J are TRBV5-1 and TRBJ2-1, with 7 bases matching TRBD2. The CDR3 extends over 16 amino acids. J gave up 1 base and V 4 bases, and 8 bases lay outside the gene matches. Germline assignment: CDR1 SGHRS and CDR2 YFSETQ. The CDR3 here is CASSQQRGLSYNEQFF. The CDR3 DNA, read in part, is TGCGCCAGCAGCCAACAGCGGGGCTTGTCCTACAATGAG.

There are many counts of this clone. The sequence runs out 3 residues before the end of the CDR3; the remainder is reconstructed from the germline J gene. The rearrangement joins TRBV19 to TRBJ2-2, with unresolved D. The V gene lost 4 bases and the J gene lost 0 bases, with 9 bases spanning the gap. Germline V gene lookup returns CDR1 LNHDA and CDR2 SQIVND (reference sequence). The CDR3 length is 15 residues. The part of the CDR3 DNA that was read is TGTGCCAGTAGTAGGCGGAGTTCGAACACCGGGGAG. Residues: CASSRRSSNTGE. The CDR3, in full, reads CASSRRSSNTGELFF.

With regard to this clone: With the read ending 3 residues before the CDR3 end, the germline J gene is used to fill in that end. The chain joins TRBV29-1 to TRBJ2-5; tentative D call: TRBD1 (5 bases). The germline V gene has CDR1 SQVTM and CDR2 ANQGSEA. Trimming pared 3 bases from V and 2 bases from J, leaving 10 bases between. This CDR3 comprises 13 residues. CDR3 loop: CSVDGAGQETQYF. CDR3 DNA (partial): TGCAGCGTTGATGGGGCAGGGCAAGAGACC.

This clone has at least ten counts. This CDR3 is CASSQDLGLADWNEQFF. The covered CDR3 bases are TGTGCCAGCAGCCAAGATCTGGGACTAGCGGATTGGAATGAG. J is TRBJ2-1 and V is TRBV14, with 11 bases lining up with TRBD2. The read is 3 residues too short to cover the CDR3 end, so that end is filled in from the germline J gene. Unmatched junction bases numbered 8, after V lost 0 bases and J lost 7 bases. CDR3 size: 17 residues. Germline V gene data show CDR1 as SGHDN and CDR2 as FVKESK.

This clone was seen many times. The read stops 3 residues short of the end of the CDR3; the missing end is completed from the germline J gene. The chain couples TRBV4-1 to TRBJ1-2; 9 nucleotides agree with TRBD1. With V trimmed by 4 bases and J by 6 bases, 12 bases remained unmatched. The CDR3 has 16 residues. The germline gives CDR1 MGHRA, CDR2 YSYEKL. The CDR3 is CASSLRQGGFADGYTF. The part of the CDR3 DNA that was read is TGCGCCAGCAGCCTACGACAGGGGGGTTTCGCGGATGGC.

In this sample, this clone turned up a few times. The CDR3 spells CASSLRQDSDTQYF. CDR3 DNA, as far as it was read: TGTGCCAGCAGTTTACGACAGGATTCAGATACG. This sequence joins TRBV2 and TRBJ2-3; a possible D gene is TRBD1 (6 bases). The observed sequence ends 3 residues before the CDR3 terminus, with the missing tail filled in from the germline J gene. Deletions cut 5 bases from V and 4 bases from J, with 13 bases between. This CDR3 has 14 residues. Germline assignment: CDR1 SNHLY and CDR2 FYNNEI.